The 3 T cell receptor beta chains reported below all come from one sample, sequenced in a study of blood T cell repertoires in COVID-19. Profiling relied on immunoSEQ multiplex PCR, and the TCRdb table lists in-frame clones only, not all of them. This table has under 200,000 clones, around 84% appearing once. The sample was peripheral blood. The receptors here all came from a woman in her 70s with COVID-19, enrolled during active disease.

The rearrangement uses TRBV18 and TRBJ1-2; 7 positions agree with TRBD1. V lost 3 bases to trimming and J lost 8 bases; unmatched junction nucleotides: 6. There are 13 residues in the CDR3. Germline V gene sequence: CDR1 KGHSH, CDR2 LQKENI. The CDR3 sequence is CASSPDRDGGYTF. The CDR3 DNA is TGTGCCAGCTCACCCGACAGGGACGGAGGCTACACCTTC.

This clone was detected only a few times. The genes are TRBV30 and TRBJ1-1, with no clear D. The germline gives CDR1 GTSNPN, CDR2 SVGIG (reference sequence). The CDR3 runs to 10 residues. V lost 2 bases, J lost 7 bases, and 5 bases lay in between. Here the CDR3 reads CAWSRSEAFF. For the CDR3, the DNA is TGTGCCTGGAGTAGGAGTGAAGCTTTCTTT.

The rearrangement links TRBV10-1 to TRBJ1-1; possibly TRBD1 for D (5 bases). CDR3 length equals 12 residues. Between the trimmed V and J ends, which lost 6 bases and 8 bases, there was a span of 13 bases. Germline V lookup: CDR1 WNHNN, CDR2 SYGVQD (reference sequence). As DNA, the CDR3 is TGCGCCAGCAGCCTAGGGAGGGGAGAAGCTTTCTTT. Amino acids: CASSLGRGEAFF.